This T cell receptor beta chain comes out of a study of blood T cell repertoires in COVID-19. Background on the study: The origin of the acute and convalescent COVID-19 samples was the United States, Italy and Spain. Nucleic acid was either cDNA or gDNA, and it came from T cells, B-cell-depleted T cells, or PBMCs.

V shed 8 bases, J shed 3 bases, and the junction held 12 bases outside the gene matches. Germline CDR1 reads LNHDA; CDR2 reads SQIVND (reference sequence). This CDR3 contains 15 residues. Some clones are missing from TCRdb's copy, which holds only in-frame ones; the method was immunoSEQ multiplex PCR. Counted here are about 100,000 clones, roughly 90% occurring once; the ten biggest clones make up 0.85% to 1%. This clone was seen just once. The clonotype comes from a man between 60 and 75 years old with acute or convalescent COVID-19. The chain is built from TRBV19 and TRBJ1-1, with 7 bases aligning to TRBD1. Input material: peripheral blood. In DNA, the CDR3 is TGTGCCAGTTACAAACCGGGACAGCGAGACACTGAAGCTTTCTTT. As protein: CASYKPGQRDTEAFF.